This T cell receptor beta chain comes out of a study of regulatory T cells in long-lasting Graves disease. Both iRepertoire HTBI primers and Arm-PCR of CDR3 regions were used to build the TCR beta libraries. TCRdb re-analysed the multiplex PCR reads in MiXCR, keeping a single row per CDR3 protein. There are approximately 470,000 distinct CDR3 sequences in the sample; less than 25% occur only once, and less than 9% lies in the top ten. V was shortened by 1 base and J by 7 bases, with 7 bases between the two germline ends. The CDR3 contains 12 residues. Per the germline V gene, CDR1 is LNHDA and CDR2 is SQIVND (reference sequence). Indicated time point: persistent/refractory GD, antithyroid drugs over 5 years with positive TRAb. Generation of the TCR library employed RNA extracted from PBMCs.

The TCR comes from a female donor with Graves disease. The source material was peripheral blood mononuclear cells (PBMCs), sampled when the disease was refractory, from a patient treated with antithyroid drugs. The J gene is TRBJ1-1, the V gene TRBV19; D unclear. CDR3 sequence reads: CASSIGPFEAFF. In DNA form, the CDR3 reads TGTGCCAGTAGTATAGGACCTTTTGAAGCTTTCTTT.